This T cell receptor beta chain was found in a study of monozygotic twins with inflammatory bowel disease (dated by TCRdb to about 2019). General notes on the study: A total of around 30 monozygotic twin pairs were included in the full study, comprising nine German pairs (four IBD-concordant, five IBD-discordant) and 19 IBD-discordant Danish pairs. Each individual had, on average, about 151 000 unique TCRalpha sequences and 181 000 unique TCRbeta sequences available for analysis. The search for disease-associated traits relied mainly on comparing, within discordant pairs, IBD patients with their genetically identical healthy co-twins. Results the study describes overall, beyond this receptor: Repertoire similarity did not differ between concordant and discordant twins, possibly due to limited statistical power. Fewer clonotypes were shared with other individuals by IBD patients than by healthy twins, most markedly in patients showing signs of disease activity. TCRbeta repertoire diversity, by inverse Simpson index, was decreased in IBD patients compared with their healthy co-twins. The results gave no support for a single strong signal or clonotype linked to IBD. Distinction between different T cell subtypes could not be achieved in the analysis. Differing immunosuppressive treatments among patients may have added background noise and inter-individual variability to the repertoires.

Library preparation employed 5' RACE. For each TCR library, approximately 3,700 ng of total RNA was used. cDNA was synthesized with SMARTScribe reverse transcriptase in eight separate reactions per sample. Unique molecular identifiers containing a 6-nucleotide sample barcode were introduced through template switching during cDNA synthesis. TCRalpha and TCRbeta cDNA was amplified in two nested PCRs of 16 and 9 cycles, and bead purification was carried out after each PCR. Before amplification, the cDNA was treated with uracil DNA-glycosylase and purified using the QIAquick PCR purification kit. The second PCR added Illumina TruSeq-compatible adapters along with sample-specific barcodes. TapeStation and Qubit were used to check library quality and concentration, and 5 to 6 ng of each library went into the pool. Pooled libraries were sequenced on an Illumina HiSeq2500 single-index Rapid Run with 2 x 100 bp reads and custom sequencing primers. In the source study's methods: MiGEC version 1.2.6 was used for UMI-based consensus assembly to correct PCR and sequencing errors. MiXCR version 2.1.1 was used for V(D)J alignment, clonotype assembly and CDR3 extraction. To normalise gene usage, clonotype sharing and MAIT/NKT TCR abundance, the analysis used the top 1000, 10 000 and 20 000 clonotypes per sample. Diversity was computed as the inverse Simpson index with the vegan R package after downsampling to 27 000 UMIs. Paired Mann-Whitney U tests on discordant twin pairs were used, with Benjamini-Hochberg multiple-testing correction. Once TCRdb had reprocessed the reads, it stored one entry per CDR3 protein sequence and supplied no DNA. In this record, the V and J calls reflect TCRdb's handling and not the investigators' own analysis. Per the sample table, the count is around 410,000 distinct CDR3 sequences. The ten largest clones capture more than 2% of the sample.

Its CDR3 holds 16 amino acids, cysteine through phenylalanine. The record lacks a DNA sequence. CDR1 is given as MGHRA and CDR2 as YSYEKL, both from the germline V gene. A roughly 2.5 ml peripheral blood sample was drawn into PAXgene tubes per donor and stored at -80°C. Without any T cell sorting, total RNA was extracted from whole blood using the PAXgene blood miRNA kit on an automated QIAcube. Peripheral blood from monozygotic twin pairs concordant or discordant for inflammatory bowel disease was subjected to deep TCRalpha and TCRbeta repertoire profiling with unique molecular barcoding. Smoking habits were recorded for all twin pairs, and each individual was classified as a current, former or never smoker. On this clonotype: The antigen this receptor binds is unknown.

The source of this sequence is a human donor with ulcerative colitis or Crohn's disease, or a healthy co-twin of an affected twin (not recorded which). Sequencing was carried out using blood. The sequence links TRBV4-1 to TRBJ1-1; there is no DNA to check the TCRdb D call of TRBD1. The CDR3 sequence is CASSQDPGQPNTEAFF.